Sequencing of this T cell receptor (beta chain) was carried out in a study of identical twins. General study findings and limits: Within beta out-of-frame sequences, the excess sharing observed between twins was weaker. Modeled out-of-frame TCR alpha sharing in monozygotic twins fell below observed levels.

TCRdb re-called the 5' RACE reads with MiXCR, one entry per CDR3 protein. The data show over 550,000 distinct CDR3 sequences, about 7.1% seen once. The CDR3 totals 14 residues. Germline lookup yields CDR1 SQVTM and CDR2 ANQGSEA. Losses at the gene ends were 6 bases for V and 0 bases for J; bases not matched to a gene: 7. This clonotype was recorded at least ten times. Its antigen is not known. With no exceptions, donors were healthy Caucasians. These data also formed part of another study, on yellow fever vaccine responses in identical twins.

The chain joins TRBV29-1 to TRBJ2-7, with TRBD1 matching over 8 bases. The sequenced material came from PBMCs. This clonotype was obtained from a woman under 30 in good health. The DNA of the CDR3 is TGCAGCGTGACCGGGACAGGCCGCTCCTACGAGCAGTACTTC. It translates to CSVTGTGRSYEQYF.